One and the same sample provided the 21 T cell receptor beta chains below, sequenced in a study of blood T cell repertoires in COVID-19 (TCRdb year 2020). The library was produced with the immunoSEQ multiplex PCR assay. The table comes from immuneACCESS by way of TCRdb, which keeps in-frame sequences with V and J called. Part of the clones is missing from these tables; in studies checked, under half for an unresolved V gene and the rest for unknown reasons. Recorded for this sample are 27,000 or so clones; around four fifths of them occurred a single time. In total, the top ten clones hold 60% to 70% of the sample. The sequencing input was peripheral blood. All receptors come from a man aged 70 or older with acute or convalescent COVID-19.

The rearrangement joins TRBV4-3 to TRBJ2-7; D is undetermined. Deletions cut 0 bases from V and 0 bases from J, with 6 bases between. CDR1 and CDR2 from the germline V gene are LGHNA and YSLEER. CDR3 length equals 14 residues. CDR3 sequence reads: CASSQEEHSYEQYF. DNA of the CDR3: TGCGCCAGCAGCCAAGAAGAACACTCCTACGAGCAGTACTTC.

This chain joins TRBV10-3 and TRBJ2-7, with TRBD1 matching 9 bases. CDR1 ENHRY and CDR2 SYGVKD come from the germline V gene. The V segment lost 9 bases and the J segment 4 bases; nucleotides outside the gene matches: 1. This CDR3 region has 11 residues. DNA of the CDR3: TGTGCCATGGGGACAGGGTACGAGCAGTACTTC. It codes for CAMGTGYEQYF.

V is TRBV27 and J is TRBJ1-1; tentative D call: TRBD1 (5 bases). V was shortened by 4 bases and J by 0 bases, with 12 bases between the two germline ends. The CDR3 loop spans 15 amino acids. Germline CDR1 MNHEY, CDR2 SMNVEV (reference sequence). In nucleotides, the CDR3 is TGTGCCAGCAGTTCCGAGGCGGGGGTGAACACTGAAGCTTTCTTT. It specifies CASSSEAGVNTEAFF.

The gene calls are TRBV28 and TRBJ2-5; TRBD2 agrees at 7 bases. Losses at the gene ends were 5 bases for V and 3 bases for J; bases not matched to a gene: 12. Germline assignment: CDR1 MDHEN and CDR2 SYDVKM. The CDR3 runs 16 residues. The CDR3 protein is CASSMLAAGEEETQYF. The CDR3 nucleotides read TGTGCCAGCAGTATGTTAGCGGCGGGAGAGGAAGAGACCCAGTACTTC.

The chain recombines TRBV5-4 with TRBJ2-1, with D possibly being TRBD2 (6 bases). The germline V gene encodes CDR1 SGHNT and CDR2 YYREEE (reference sequence). The germline V and J ends were trimmed by 3 bases and 7 bases, with 14 bases remaining between them. The CDR3 spans 14 residues. The CDR3: CASSSGTGWNEQFF. The CDR3 DNA is TGTGCCAGCAGCTCTGGGACTGGTTGGAATGAGCAGTTCTTC. Full variable domain (missing parts from reference TRBV5-4 and TRBJ2-1): ETGVTQSPTHLIKTRGQQVTLRCSSQSGHNTVSWYQQALGQGPQFIFQYYREEENGRGNFPPRFSGLQFPNYSSELNVNALELDDSALYLCASSSGTGWNEQFFGPGTRLTVL.

The V and J genes are TRBV11-3 and TRBJ1-1; the D is unclear. Germline CDR1 and CDR2: SGHNT and YENEEA. V was clipped by 5 bases and J by 1 base, with 14 bases between them. The CDR3 spans 15 residues. As DNA, the CDR3 is TGTGCCAGCAGCGCTCGGGGTACTCCGAACACTGAAGCTTTCTTT. It encodes CASSARGTPNTEAFF.

A single count supports this clone. The chain uses TRBV30 and TRBJ1-6, with D unresolved. The CDR3 runs to 15 residues. V lost 4 bases to trimming and J lost 1 base, with 11 bases between them. Germline CDR1 is GTSNPN and CDR2 is SVGIG (reference sequence). The CDR3 DNA reads as TGTGCCTGGACTGAAGGACTGTCCTATAATTCACCCCTCCACTTT. Its translation: CAWTEGLSYNSPLHF.

The CDR3 DNA is TGTGCCAGCAGCCCCGGGACAGGCACCGGGGAGCTGTTTTTT. Residues: CASSPGTGTGELFF. J is TRBJ2-2 and V is TRBV11-3; 8 bases align to TRBD1. V was clipped by 5 bases and J by 4 bases; unmatched bases: 3. Germline V CDR1 and CDR2: SGHNT, YENEEA. CDR3 length: 14 residues.

The V call is TRBV11-2, the J call TRBJ2-7; weak D call: TRBD1 (6 bases). CDR1 and CDR2 (germline): SGHAT, FQNNGV. With 4 bases removed from V and 6 bases from J, the gap between germline ends came to 7 bases. This CDR3 region has 11 residues. CDR3 DNA sequence: TGTGCCAGCAGCTCAGGGGTCGAGCAGTACTTC. It encodes CASSSGVEQYF.

For the CDR3, the DNA is TGTGCCAGCAGATTGGCGGGACAGTCCTACAATGAGCAGTTCTTC. Residues: CASRLAGQSYNEQFF. This sequence joins TRBV27 and TRBJ2-1, with a tentative D call TRBD1 (7 bases). This CDR3 contains 15 residues. Between the trimmed V and J ends, which lost 6 bases and 1 base, there was a span of 13 bases. Looked up from germline, CDR1 is MNHEY and CDR2 is SMNVEV (reference sequence).

The chain carries TRBV9 and TRBJ1-1; weak D call: TRBD1 (6 bases). Trimming took off 3 bases at V and 0 bases at J, with 9 bases between the two ends. The CDR3 runs to 14 residues. The germline gives CDR1 SGDLS, CDR2 YYNGEE. The CDR3 spells CASSGQVMNTEAFF. The CDR3 DNA reads TGTGCCAGCAGCGGACAGGTTATGAACACTGAAGCTTTCTTT. Looking up the rest from reference TRBV9 and TRBJ1-1 gives the full variable domain: DSGVTQTPKHLITATGQRVTLRCSPRSGDLSVYWYQQSLDQGLQFLIQYYNGEERAKGNILERFSAQQFPDLHSELNLSSLELGDSALYFCASSGQVMNTEAFFGQGTRLTVV.

The chain combines TRBV28 with TRBJ2-1; 14 bases map to TRBD2. Trimming at V came to 5 bases and at J to 7 bases, leaving 7 bases not matched to a gene. The germline CDR1 and CDR2 sequences are MDHEN and SYDVKM. The CDR3 runs 16 residues. The DNA of the CDR3 is TGTGCCAGCAGTAACGGACTAGCGGGAGGCGAGAATGAGCAGTTCTTC. Translating gives CASSNGLAGGENEQFF.

This clone was seen a handful of times. V usage is TRBV2 and J usage is TRBJ2-3; possible D gene TRBD2, 7 bases. This CDR3 spans 14 amino acids. The V end lost 8 bases, the J end lost 6 bases, and 18 bases lay between the germline ends. From germline, CDR1 is SNHLY and CDR2 FYNNEI. In DNA form, the CDR3 reads TGTGCCAGCGGGGGGGTAACAGGGTCGGATACGCAGTATTTT. Its translation is CASGGVTGSDTQYF.

The chain joins TRBV19 to TRBJ1-1; the D is unclear. Germline V gene lookup returns CDR1 LNHDA and CDR2 SQIVND (reference sequence). V was trimmed by 3 bases and J by 4 bases, leaving 12 bases between them. CDR3 length equals 14 residues. The CDR3 protein is CASSMVRSSTEAFF. The CDR3 DNA reads as TGTGCCAGTAGTATGGTAAGGAGTAGCACTGAAGCTTTCTTT.

CDR3 DNA sequence: TGCGCCAGCAGCCCCTCCGATTTTGTTTCCCTGGCAAATGAGCAGTTCTTC. Its translation is CASSPSDFVSLANEQFF. The chain joins TRBV4-1 to TRBJ2-1; D call uncertain. From germline, CDR1 is MGHRA and CDR2 YSYEKL. V lost 4 bases to trimming and J lost 7 bases, with 23 bases between them. This CDR3 region has 17 residues.

The chain combines TRBV7-2 with TRBJ2-6; TRBD1 matches 7 bases. V lost 2 bases, J lost 0 bases, and 1 base stayed unmatched. The CDR3 has 16 residues. Per the germline V gene, CDR1 is SGHTA and CDR2 is FQGNSA. The CDR3 is CASSLRTGSGANVLTF. CDR3 sequence (DNA): TGTGCCAGCAGCTTAAGGACAGGCTCTGGGGCCAACGTCCTGACTTTC.

The chain is built from TRBV15 and TRBJ1-5, with unresolved D. The V gene's germline CDR1 is LNHNV and CDR2 YYDKDF (reference sequence). Trimming pared 0 bases from V and 7 bases from J, leaving 10 bases between. This CDR3 spans 14 amino acids. CDR3 loop: CATSRDYAGQPQHF. The CDR3 DNA follows: TGTGCCACCAGCAGAGACTACGCGGGACAGCCCCAGCATTTT.

The chain combines TRBV14 with TRBJ1-1; possible D gene TRBD1, 6 bases. The length of the CDR3 is 15 residues. V dropped 0 bases and J dropped 11 bases, with 19 bases sitting between them. Germline V lookup: CDR1 SGHDN, CDR2 FVKESK. Here the CDR3 reads CASSQDGLNSGDAFF. In DNA, the CDR3 is TGTGCCAGCAGCCAAGATGGGCTTAATTCAGGGGACGCTTTCTTT.

This clone was detected a few times. This chain connects TRBV6-2 or TRBV6-3 to TRBJ1-1; D is ambiguous. This CDR3 is built from 13 residues. V lost 6 bases and J 11 bases, leaving 19 bases between the germline ends. Germline V gene sequence: CDR1 MNHEY, CDR2 SVGEGT. DNA of the CDR3: TGTGCCAGCAGCCTCGTCGAGGGCTCGAGGGCTTTCTTT. This translates into CASSLVEGSRAFF.

The CDR3 bases are TGTGCCAGTAGTATGGTGGACAGGGCCCCGATTGAAGCTTTCTTT. Encoded protein: CASSMVDRAPIEAFF. The rearrangement links TRBV19 to TRBJ1-1, with 8 bases identical to TRBD1. V dropped 3 bases and J dropped 7; count of bases not matched to a gene: 10. The CDR3 spans 15 residues. The germline gives CDR1 LNHDA, CDR2 SQIVND (reference sequence). Filled out from reference TRBV19 and TRBJ1-1, the complete variable domain reads DGGITQSPKYLFRKEGQNVTLSCEQNLNHDAMYWYRQDPGQGLRLIYYSQIVNDFQKGDIAEGYSVSREKKESFPLTVTSAQKNPTAFYLCASSMVDRAPIEAFFGQGTRLTVV.

The V gene is TRBV10-3, the J gene TRBJ2-7; no clear D. The germline gives CDR1 ENHRY, CDR2 SYGVKD. The length of the CDR3 is 12 residues. V was trimmed by 8 bases and J by 2 bases, leaving 10 bases between them. DNA of the CDR3: TGTGCCATCCGAGACACACCCTACGAGCAGTACTTC. Encoded protein: CAIRDTPYEQYF.